Included here is one T cell receptor (beta chain) sequence, with context. Antigen: not known. Trimming pared 8 bases from V and 2 bases from J, leaving 16 bases between. Looked up from germline, CDR1 is SGHNT and CDR2 is YYREEE (reference sequence). The CDR3 consists of 14 residues. The data originate from a study of cytomegalovirus exposure and HLA in healthy donors. Study conclusions and caveats: A later analysis by the authors found several of the most significant clusters apparently linked to common viral pathogens. Using the classifier, cytomegalovirus status was reportedly diagnosed with high specificity and sensitivity. The authors listed some 160 TCR beta chains as cytomegalovirus-associated. TCR beta sequences reportedly predicted most subjects' HLA-A and HLA-B alleles accurately.

The PCR ran on 60 Vbeta and 13 Jbeta primers. Profiling relied on immunoSEQ multiplex PCR, and the TCRdb table lists in-frame clones only, not all of them. The sample shows some 110,000 clones, about 73% of them seen only once. The sequenced sample was PBMCs. The rearrangement uses TRBV5-4 and TRBJ1-2; D call uncertain. The origin of this receptor is a woman aged 45 to 65 in good health and CMV-seropositive. The CDR3 spells CASSPLRENYGYTF. As DNA, the CDR3 is TGTGCCAGTTCCCCGCTACGAGAGAACTATGGCTACACCTTC.